Listed here are 10 T cell receptor beta chains from one sample, sequenced in a study of T cell responses to AZD1222 COVID-19 vaccine. Clones were read by immunoSEQ multiplex PCR, and TCRdb kept only the in-frame ones, dropping some. Of 100,000 to 130,000 clones in the sample, around 87% were seen once. Sample: peripheral blood, taken on day 0 of AZD1222 vaccination. The receptors originated from an adult in good health.

The chain links TRBV16 to TRBJ2-7; D ambiguous. The CDR3 spans 15 residues. Deletions cut 4 bases from V and 2 bases from J, with 15 bases between. Germline CDR1 reads KGHSY; CDR2 reads FQNENV. The CDR3 is CASSLLRNTAYEQYF. The CDR3 bases are TGTGCCAGCAGCCTCCTCCGGAACACCGCCTACGAGCAGTACTTC.

This rearrangement joins TRBV6-5 to TRBJ1-5; TRBD1 might be the D (6 bases). This CDR3 spans 15 amino acids. Germline loops: CDR1 MNHEY, CDR2 SVGAGI. V was clipped by 5 bases and J by 5 bases, with 16 bases between them. The CDR3 coding sequence is TGTGCCAGCAGTCAAAAGGACAGCCATTATCAGCCCCAGCATTTT. It specifies CASSQKDSHYQPQHF.

The chain joins TRBV18 to TRBJ1-5, with 9 bases lining up with TRBD1. Germline lookup yields CDR1 KGHSH and CDR2 LQKENI. Trimming cost V 4 bases and J 7 bases; bases outside gene matches: 5. CDR3 length: 14 residues. The CDR3 region is CASSLQGASQPQHF. Here the CDR3 DNA reads TGTGCCAGCTCACTACAGGGGGCGTCCCAGCCCCAGCATTTT.

This chain uses TRBV19 with TRBJ1-5; D gene unclear. The CDR3 length is 13 residues. V gave up 0 bases and J gave up 5 bases, with 5 bases separating them. Germline CDR1 LNHDA, CDR2 SQIVND (reference sequence). The CDR3 DNA reads as TGTGCCAGTAGTATAGAAATTTATCAGCCCCAGCATTTT. Protein: CASSIEIYQPQHF.

The count of this clone is one. This chain uses TRBV19 with TRBJ2-7, with D possibly called TRBD1 or TRBD2 (5 bases each). V dropped 3 bases and J dropped 2 bases, with 11 bases sitting between them. Germline values: CDR1 LNHDA, CDR2 SQIVND (reference sequence). The CDR3 has 14 amino acids. CDR3 coding DNA: TGTGCCAGTAGTATTCAGAGGGGAGCCTACGAGCAGTACTTC. Its protein product is CASSIQRGAYEQYF.

The chain employs TRBV10-3 and TRBJ2-7, with D possibly being TRBD1 (5 bases). The CDR3 has 12 residues. Germline CDR1 is ENHRY and CDR2 is SYGVKD. Trimming stripped 4 bases from V and 3 bases from J, with 7 bases between. DNA of the CDR3: TGTGCCATCAGTGGAAGGGGCTACGAGCAGTACTTC. This sequence encodes CAISGRGYEQYF.

This chain joins TRBV19 and TRBJ2-7; D gene unclear. Germline V CDR1 and CDR2: LNHDA, SQIVND (reference sequence). With 6 bases removed from V and 0 bases from J, the gap between germline ends came to 15 bases. The CDR3 extends over 15 amino acids. The CDR3, as DNA: TGTGCCAGTAGCTTCCGACCGTTCTCCTCCTACGAGCAGTACTTC. Translation gives CASSFRPFSSYEQYF.

CDR3 DNA sequence: TGTGCCAGCAGTTTAGGACTGTCTGAAGCTTTCTTT. This translates into CASSLGLSEAFF. The chain employs TRBV12-3 or TRBV12-4 and TRBJ1-1; D call uncertain. The CDR3 has 12 amino acids. The V gene lost 1 base and the J gene lost 6 bases, with 6 bases spanning the gap.

This clone was detected only a few times. The V call is TRBV5-6, the J call TRBJ2-1, with D uncertain. Germline V gene data show CDR1 as SGHDT and CDR2 as YYEEEE. CDR3 length: 16 amino acids. The V gene lost 0 bases and the J gene lost 0 bases, with 10 bases spanning the gap. The CDR3 bases are TGTGCCAGCAGCTTGGAGGTAGTAAGCTCCTACAATGAGCAGTTCTTC. As protein: CASSLEVVSSYNEQFF.

The chain joins TRBV28 to TRBJ1-2; D is unresolved. CDR1 is MDHEN, CDR2 SYDVKM, per germline. V dropped 2 bases and J dropped 7 bases, with 17 bases sitting between them. The CDR3 length is 15 residues. The CDR3 DNA reads TGTGCCAGCAGTTTAAATAGGAAAACCCCCTCTGGCTACACCTTC. Protein sequence: CASSLNRKTPSGYTF.